The 3 T cell receptor beta chains given below trace back to one sample, sequenced in a study of blood T cell repertoires in COVID-19. Profiled with immunoSEQ multiplex PCR; TCRdb holds only in-frame clones, not every one. Here the sample spans 200,000 to 250,000 clones, roughly 92% being singletons. Sequencing was carried out using peripheral blood. The receptors here all came from a man in his 60s with COVID-19, enrolled during active disease.

The chain couples TRBV27 to TRBJ1-5; D call uncertain. This CDR3 is 13 amino acids long. Trimming took 4 bases from V and 3 from J, leaving 7 bases between them. Germline V lookup: CDR1 MNHEY, CDR2 SMNVEV (reference sequence). The DNA of the CDR3 is TGTGCCAGCAGTTATGGCCACAATCAGCCCCAGCATTTT. It translates to CASSYGHNQPQHF.

The rearrangement links TRBV7-6 to TRBJ2-2; D is unclear. The CDR3 loop spans 16 amino acids. Per the germline V gene, CDR1 is SGHVS and CDR2 is FNYEAQ. V was pared by 1 base and J by 2 bases, with 11 bases between. The chain's CDR3 is CASSLVGLDNTGELFF. The CDR3 nucleotides are TGTGCCAGCAGCTTAGTTGGGCTCGACAACACCGGGGAGCTGTTTTTT.

The chain links TRBV15 to TRBJ1-6; 10 bases fit TRBD1. After removal of 2 bases from V and 10 bases from J, the junction contained 8 bases not matched to a gene. Germline values: CDR1 LNHNV, CDR2 YYDKDF (reference sequence). CDR3 length equals 16 residues. DNA of the CDR3: TGTGCCACCAGCAGAAGACAGGGGGCAGGTGAATCACCCCTCCACTTT. Its protein is CATSRRQGAGESPLHF.